The 12 T cell receptor beta chains presented below share a single source sample, sequenced in a study of cytomegalovirus exposure and HLA in healthy donors. The PCR was carried out with 60 Vbeta primers and 13 Jbeta primers. Sequencing was performed with immunoSEQ multiplex PCR; in TCRdb, only in-frame clones are kept and a portion is missing. The table includes about 230,000 clones, about three quarters detected once. The sample consisted of PBMCs. All receptors derive from a woman aged 55-70 years in good health and CMV-seropositive.

This clone was detected only once. This chain joins TRBV9 and TRBJ2-1; D gene uncertain. Germline V gene sequence: CDR1 SGDLS, CDR2 YYNGEE. This CDR3 region has 13 residues. The V end was cut by 0 bases, the J end by 5 bases, with 6 bases between. Written as DNA, the CDR3 is TGTGCCAGCAGCGTAGTACAGAACAATGAGCAGTTCTTC. This sequence encodes CASSVVQNNEQFF. Together with reference TRBV9 and TRBJ2-1, the CDR3 gives the full variable domain: DSGVTQTPKHLITATGQRVTLRCSPRSGDLSVYWYQQSLDQGLQFLIQYYNGEERAKGNILERFSAQQFPDLHSELNLSSLELGDSALYFCASSVVQNNEQFFGPGTRLTVL.

Only one count was recorded for this clone. The chain has TRBV10-2 and TRBJ1-2; D is possibly TRBD1 (6 bases). Germline-derived CDR1 and CDR2 are WSHSY and SAAADI. Trimming removed 0 bases at V and 2 bases at J, with 7 bases between. There are 14 residues in the CDR3. CDR3 sequence (DNA): TGCGCCAGCAGTGAGTCAGGGGGAAACTATGGCTACACCTTC. Amino acids: CASSESGGNYGYTF.

This clone was picked up a small number of times. This sequence joins TRBV7-8 and TRBJ2-7; maybe TRBD1 (6 bases). CDR1 is SGHVS and CDR2 is FQNEAQ in the germline V gene. The V gene lost 2 bases and the J gene lost 3 bases, with 17 bases spanning the gap. The length of the CDR3 is 16 residues. The DNA of the CDR3 is TGTGCCAGCAGCTTAAGGGGGTCCTTGGAGAGCTACGAGCAGTACTTC. This sequence encodes CASSLRGSLESYEQYF.

This chain joins TRBV4-1 and TRBJ2-2, with a possible D match to TRBD2 (6 bases). V lost 3 bases and J 6 bases, leaving 11 bases between the germline ends. Germline V CDR1 and CDR2: MGHRA, YSYEKL. The CDR3 spans 14 residues. The CDR3 region has the DNA TGCGCCAGCAGCCACAATAGACTAGCCGGGGAGCTGTTTTTT. Encoded protein: CASSHNRLAGELFF.

Points on this clone: The identical CDR3 is also encoded by other nucleotide sequences in the sample. The chain employs TRBV7-8 and TRBJ2-7; weak D call: TRBD2 (5 bases). Germline V CDR1 and CDR2: SGHVS, FQNEAQ. This CDR3 contains 13 residues. The CDR3 loop reads CSSKQKQAYEQYF. In nucleotides, the CDR3 is TGTTCTAGCAAGCAAAAGCAGGCATACGAGCAGTACTTC.

J is TRBJ2-1 and V is TRBV11-1; 13 nucleotides agree with TRBD2. Losses at the gene ends were 5 bases for V and 5 bases for J; bases not matched to a gene: 3. The CDR3 sequence is 15 residues long. CDR1 is SGHAT and CDR2 is FQDESV in the germline V gene (reference sequence). The CDR3 bases are TGTGCCAGCAGCCTTGGACTAGCGGGGGACAATGAGCAGTTCTTC. Its protein product is CASSLGLAGDNEQFF.

The chain links TRBV6-4 to TRBJ1-5; weak D call: TRBD1 (6 bases). V lost 6 bases, J lost 3 bases, and 9 bases lay in between. Germline values: CDR1 MRHNA, CDR2 SNTAGT. This CDR3 region has 13 residues. The DNA of the CDR3 is TGTGCCAGCAGCGGACAGCCCAATCAGCCCCAGCATTTT. Translation gives CASSGQPNQPQHF.

The CDR3 region is CASSPPVTGQAGELFF. The CDR3, as DNA: TGTGCCAGCTCACCACCGGTGACAGGGCAAGCCGGGGAGCTGTTTTTT. This chain joins TRBV18 and TRBJ2-2, with 7 bases fitting TRBD1. The CDR3 length is 16 residues. Germline-derived CDR1 and CDR2 are KGHSH and LQKENI. Unmatched junction bases numbered 7, after V lost 0 bases and J lost 6 bases.

The genes are TRBV7-3 and TRBJ2-7, with TRBD2 identical over 8 bases. V shed 5 bases, J shed 7 bases, and the junction held 7 bases outside the gene matches. Germline values: CDR1 SGHTA, CDR2 FQGTGA. The CDR3 length is 13 residues. Here the CDR3 DNA reads TGTGCCAGCAGCCCCGGGACTAGGCGGGAGCAGTACTTC. This encodes CASSPGTRREQYF.

The CDR3 sequence: CASSQGGGASSYEQYF. For the CDR3, the DNA is TGCGCCAGCAGCCAAGGAGGCGGGGCGAGCTCCTACGAGCAGTACTTC. V usage is TRBV4-3 and J usage is TRBJ2-7; tentative D call: TRBD2 (6 bases). Germline lookup yields CDR1 LGHNA and CDR2 YSLEER. CDR3 length equals 16 residues. Trimming took 1 base from V and 0 from J, leaving 13 bases between them.

This clone was counted once. The chain couples TRBV6-5 to TRBJ2-7; unclear D gene. The germline CDR1 and CDR2 sequences are MNHEY and SVGAGI. The CDR3 totals 14 residues. The V gene lost 0 bases and the J gene lost 3 bases, with 9 bases spanning the gap. CDR3 amino acids: CASSYSTRGYEQYF. For the CDR3, the DNA is TGTGCCAGCAGTTACTCGACCCGAGGCTACGAGCAGTACTTC.

The V and J genes are TRBV7-9 and TRBJ2-1; D remains unclear. V lost 5 bases and J lost 5, with 13 bases in between. CDR1 SEHNR and CDR2 FQNEAQ come from the germline V gene (reference sequence). The CDR3 sequence is 14 residues long. In nucleotides, the CDR3 is TGTGCCAGCAGCCCACCCCTTGAGCACAATGAGCAGTTCTTC. Translation gives CASSPPLEHNEQFF.